This is a list of T cell receptor beta chains from one sample in a study of T-cell reconstitution after alpha-beta-depleted transplantation in children. TCRdb itself ran the PCR reads through MiXCR, one entry per CDR3 protein. This table has around 600,000 distinct CDR3 sequences, 20% to 25% appearing once. Sequencing was performed on PBMCs, mostly from graft donor cells, taken 360 days after TCRalphabeta/CD19-depleted stem cell transplant. The receptors were sampled from a boy in the first two years of life who had a stem cell transplant for acute myeloid leukemia, so the T cells may come from the graft donor. Each CDR3 is given with its conserved first and last residue. Fields, in order: clone size, V gene, D gene, J gene, CDR3 DNA, CDR3 protein. The D gene is left open where the match is weak. Not every row has a clone size; where given, it reads once, few, many or a size class.

clone_size: few
v_call: TRBV6-5
d_call: NA
j_call: TRBJ2-1
cdr3_nt: TGTGCCAGCAGGTTACGCTCCTACAATGAGCAGTTCTTC
cdr3_aa: CASRLRSYNEQFF

clone_size: many
v_call: TRBV20-1
d_call: NA
j_call: TRBJ2-1
cdr3_nt: TGCAGTGCCCGGGACACAGGGTGGGGCCTGAATGAGCAGTTCTTC
cdr3_aa: CSARDTGWGLNEQFF

clone_size: NA
v_call: TRBV12-3/TRBV12-4
d_call: TRBD1
j_call: TRBJ1-1
cdr3_nt: TGTGCCAGCAGTCCCCGACAGGGCCCCAACACTGAAGCTTTCTTT
cdr3_aa: CASSPRQGPNTEAFF

clone_size: many
v_call: TRBV12-3/TRBV12-4
d_call: TRBD2
j_call: TRBJ2-3
cdr3_nt: TGTGCCAGCAGTCGGGGGGGGGCTAGCACAGATACGCAGTATTTT
cdr3_aa: CASSRGGASTDTQYF

clone_size: NA
v_call: TRBV28
d_call: NA
j_call: TRBJ2-5
cdr3_nt: TGTGCCAGCGGCTATGGGACCCAGTACTTC
cdr3_aa: CASGYGTQYF

clone_size: NA
v_call: TRBV3-1
d_call: NA
j_call: TRBJ1-1
cdr3_nt: TGTGCCAGCAGCCGTGCGGTCCGGAACACTGAAGCTTTCTTT
cdr3_aa: CASSRAVRNTEAFF

clone_size: NA
v_call: TRBV7-3
d_call: TRBD1
j_call: TRBJ2-7
cdr3_nt: TGTGCCAGCAGCTTAAGACAGGGGGCTCGGTACGAGCAGTACTTC
cdr3_aa: CASSLRQGARYEQYF

clone_size: few
v_call: TRBV29-1
d_call: TRBD2
j_call: TRBJ2-5
cdr3_nt: TGCAGCGTTGGAGCTAGCGGGGGTGTCGAGACCCAGTACTTC
cdr3_aa: CSVGASGGVETQYF

clone_size: NA
v_call: TRBV20-1
d_call: NA
j_call: TRBJ2-3
cdr3_nt: TGCAGTGCTAGAGATGCTTTGAGGGGAACAGATACGCAGTATTTT
cdr3_aa: CSARDALRGTDTQYF

clone_size: NA
v_call: TRBV20-1
d_call: TRBD2
j_call: TRBJ2-5
cdr3_nt: TGCAGTGCACAGACTAGCGGGAGCTTCTCCGCTACAGAGACCCAGTACTTC
cdr3_aa: CSAQTSGSFSATETQYF

clone_size: NA
v_call: TRBV7-2
d_call: TRBD1
j_call: TRBJ2-5
cdr3_nt: TGTGCCAGCAACGCCAGGGGGCGCATAGAGACCCAGTACTTC
cdr3_aa: CASNARGRIETQYF

clone_size: few
v_call: TRBV7-9
d_call: TRBD1
j_call: TRBJ1-2
cdr3_nt: TGTGCCAGCAGCTTACTTGGGACAGGAGCCAAGTGGGGCTACACCTTC
cdr3_aa: CASSLLGTGAKWGYTF

clone_size: many
v_call: TRBV4-3
d_call: NA
j_call: TRBJ1-1
cdr3_nt: TGCGCCAGCAGCCAAGTTGTTTGGGTGGATGAAGCTTTCTTT
cdr3_aa: CASSQVVWVDEAFF

clone_size: many
v_call: TRBV20-1
d_call: NA
j_call: TRBJ1-1
cdr3_nt: TGCAGTGCTAGAGATGGGGGCACTGAAGCTTTCTTT
cdr3_aa: CSARDGGTEAFF

clone_size: NA
v_call: TRBV15
d_call: TRBD1
j_call: TRBJ2-7
cdr3_nt: TGTGCCACCAGCTCCTTCAGGGACAGGTCTTACGAGCAGTACTTC
cdr3_aa: CATSSFRDRSYEQYF

clone_size: NA
v_call: TRBV7-2
d_call: TRBD2
j_call: TRBJ2-7
cdr3_nt: TGTGCCAGCAGCAGGGGACTAGCGATCCCCTACGAGCAGTACTTC
cdr3_aa: CASSRGLAIPYEQYF